This TCR beta chain stems from a study of T-cell reconstitution after alpha-beta-depleted transplantation in children. This clonotype occurred a few times. As it was prepared, the TCRbeta library received unique molecular identifiers. In TCRdb, the PCR reads were re-called with MiXCR into one record per CDR3 protein. The table shows about 640,000 distinct CDR3 sequences, with about 15% occurring only once. The input for sequencing was PBMCs from the stem cell graft donor, taken from the stem cell graft. The TCR was taken from a human donor who donated a stem cell graft to a child with acute myeloid leukemia.

CDR3 residues: CASSSYRGQIDTQYF. CDR3 DNA sequence: TGTGCCAGCAGTTCCTACAGGGGGCAGATAGATACGCAGTATTTT. V is TRBV28 and J is TRBJ2-3; 9 nucleotides align to TRBD1. The CDR3 has 15 amino acids. From germline, CDR1 is MDHEN and CDR2 SYDVKM. V shed 4 bases, J shed 5 bases, and the junction held 7 bases outside the gene matches.